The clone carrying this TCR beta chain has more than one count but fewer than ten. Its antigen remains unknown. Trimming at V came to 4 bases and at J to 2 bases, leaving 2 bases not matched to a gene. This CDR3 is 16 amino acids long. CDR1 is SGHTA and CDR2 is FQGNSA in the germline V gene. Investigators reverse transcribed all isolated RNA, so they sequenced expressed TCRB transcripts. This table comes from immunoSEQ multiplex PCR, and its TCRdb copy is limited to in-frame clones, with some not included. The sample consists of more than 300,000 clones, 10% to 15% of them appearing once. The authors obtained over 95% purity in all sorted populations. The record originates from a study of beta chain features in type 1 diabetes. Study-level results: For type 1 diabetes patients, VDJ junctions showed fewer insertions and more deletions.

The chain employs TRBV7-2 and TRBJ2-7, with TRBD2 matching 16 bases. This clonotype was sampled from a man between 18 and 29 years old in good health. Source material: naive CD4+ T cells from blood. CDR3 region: CASSWGLAGGTYEQYF. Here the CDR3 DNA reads TGTGCCAGCAGCTGGGGACTAGCGGGAGGGACCTACGAGCAGTACTTC. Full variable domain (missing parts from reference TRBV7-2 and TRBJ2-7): GAGVSQSPSNKVTEKGKDVELRCDPISGHTALYWYRQSLGQGLEFLIYFQGNSAPDKSGLPSDRFSAERTGGSVSTLTIQRTQQEDSAVYLCASSWGLAGGTYEQYFGPGTRLTVT.